Each of the 10 T cell receptor beta chains below was sequenced from the same sample in a study of blood T cell repertoires in COVID-19. Using immunoSEQ multiplex PCR, the repertoire was profiled, and TCRdb retains in-frame clones only, with some absent. Seen here are about 200,000 clones, 80% to 90% observed once, and the top ten hold roughly 8.4%. The sequencing input was PBMCs or T cells enriched from blood (not recorded which). Receptor source: a woman younger than 30 who had recovered from COVID-19.

The rearrangement links TRBV24-1 to TRBJ1-1, with 7 bases that match TRBD1. The CDR3 has 13 residues. V gave up 6 bases and J gave up 4 bases; unmatched junction bases: 4. The V gene's germline CDR1 is KGHDR and CDR2 SFDVKD. The CDR3 bases are TGTGCCACCAGTCTCAACAGGGGCACTGAAGCTTTCTTT. It translates to CATSLNRGTEAFF.

The V gene is TRBV7-9, the J gene TRBJ1-3, with D uncertain. The CDR3 runs to 12 residues. V lost 0 bases and J 7 bases, leaving 4 bases between the germline ends. Germline V CDR1 and CDR2: SEHNR, FQNEAQ (reference sequence). The CDR3 here is CASSLARNTIYF. The DNA for the CDR3 is TGTGCCAGCAGCTTAGCGCGGAACACCATATATTTT.

The chain links TRBV4-1 to TRBJ2-5, with D possibly TRBD1 on 6 matching bases. The CDR3 runs to 16 residues. Germline loops: CDR1 MGHRA, CDR2 YSYEKL. V was clipped by 2 bases and J by 5 bases, with 18 bases between them. The CDR3 nucleotides are TGCGCCAGCAGCCAACCCGTTACAGGGCGAGTGGAGACCCAGTACTTC. It specifies CASSQPVTGRVETQYF.

The V gene is TRBV19, the J gene TRBJ1-5; D ambiguous. The germline V gene encodes CDR1 LNHDA and CDR2 SQIVND (reference sequence). V was clipped by 2 bases and J by 0 bases, with 11 bases between them. The CDR3 loop spans 16 amino acids. CDR3: CASSITARYSNQPQHF. In nucleotides, the CDR3 is TGTGCCAGTAGTATAACAGCCCGATATAGCAATCAGCCCCAGCATTTT.

This sequence joins TRBV7-9 and TRBJ2-1, with 9 bases lining up with TRBD2. The trim removed 4 bases at V and 4 bases at J, leaving 5 bases unmatched. CDR1 and CDR2 (germline): SEHNR, FQNEAQ (reference sequence). The CDR3 has 15 amino acids. In DNA form, the CDR3 reads TGTGCCAGCAGCTCTCCGGGACTAGCATACAATGAGCAGTTCTTC. Protein sequence: CASSSPGLAYNEQFF.

This clone came up once. The chain employs TRBV13 and TRBJ2-7; the match to TRBD2 covers 8 bases. V lost 5 bases, J lost 6 bases, and 15 bases stayed unmatched. CDR1 and CDR2 (germline): PRHDT, FYEKMQ (reference sequence). The CDR3 is 16 amino acids. CDR3: CASSETSDPAGGEQYF. The DNA for the CDR3 is TGTGCCAGCAGCGAAACGTCGGACCCGGCGGGGGGCGAGCAGTACTTC. Complete variable domain (other parts from reference TRBV13 and TRBJ2-7): AAGVIQSPRHLIKEKRETATLKCYPIPRHDTVYWYQQGPGQDPQFLISFYEKMQSDKGSIPDRFSAQQFSDYHSELNMSSLELGDSALYFCASSETSDPAGGEQYFGPGTRLTVT.

The chain has TRBV2 and TRBJ2-1; 11 nucleotides match TRBD2. The V segment lost 6 bases and the J segment 8 bases; nucleotides outside the gene matches: 9. This CDR3 contains 15 residues. Germline assignment: CDR1 SNHLY and CDR2 FYNNEI. The CDR3 spells CASSTTSGEGDEQFF. In DNA form, the CDR3 reads TGTGCCAGCAGCACGACTAGCGGGGAGGGGGATGAGCAGTTCTTC.

The CDR3 reads CAWSANSFRGQPQHF. The CDR3 bases are TGTGCCTGGAGTGCCAATTCTTTTAGGGGTCAGCCCCAGCATTTT. The rearrangement links TRBV30 to TRBJ1-5, with D possibly being TRBD1 (5 bases). CDR1 is GTSNPN and CDR2 is SVGIG in the germline V gene (reference sequence). The CDR3 contains 15 residues. V lost 1 base to trimming and J lost 6 bases, with 16 bases between them. Together with reference TRBV30 and TRBJ1-5, the CDR3 gives the full variable domain: SQTIHQWPATLVQPVGSPLSLECTVEGTSNPNLYWYRQAAGRGLQLLFYSVGIGQISSEVPQNLSASRPQDRQFILSSKKLLLSDSGFYLCAWSANSFRGQPQHFGDGTRLSIL.

V is TRBV28 and J is TRBJ2-7, with D tentatively TRBD2 (5 bases). CDR3 size: 11 residues. Trimming pared 6 bases from V and 6 bases from J, leaving 9 bases between. Germline V gene lookup returns CDR1 MDHEN and CDR2 SYDVKM. The CDR3 coding sequence is TGTGCCAGCAGCCCGAGGGTCGAGCAGTACTTC. Protein: CASSPRVEQYF.

The chain carries TRBV5-5 and TRBJ1-2; D gene unclear. The CDR3 is 15 amino acids. V was shortened by 4 bases and J by 8 bases, with 21 bases between the two germline ends. Germline V lookup: CDR1 SGHKS, CDR2 YYEKEE (reference sequence). Here the CDR3 reads CASSHEVYRGDGYTF. The CDR3 DNA sequence: TGTGCCAGCAGCCATGAGGTCTATCGGGGAGACGGCTACACCTTC.